This is a list of T cell receptor beta chains from one sample in a study of blood T cells in healthy people across ages. Each CDR3 protein gets one entry after TCRdb re-called the 5' RACE reads with MiXCR. Of hundreds of thousands of distinct CDR3 sequences in the sample, just under 25% were seen once. The sample also formed part of further work on T cells of mothers and their children.

Source material: blood. These TCRs come from a boy younger than 18 in good health. Each CDR3 is given with its conserved first and last residue. Each record gives: D gene, J gene, clone size, V gene, CDR3 DNA, CDR3 protein. A D gene is named only where the DNA matches it firmly. Rows may omit the clone size; those that give it use once, few, many or a size class.

>TRBD2|TRBJ2-3|NA|TRBV7-8
TGTGCCAGCAGCTCCCGACTAGCGGGGGTGCAGTATTTT
CASSSRLAGVQYF
>TRBD1|TRBJ2-7|few|TRBV5-1
TGCGCCAGCAGCTTGGCCGTCGGGACAGATCCCTACGAGCAGTACTTC
CASSLAVGTDPYEQYF
>NA|TRBJ2-5|NA|TRBV5-1
TGCGCCAGCAGTTTCACACAAGAGATCCAGTACTTC
CASSFTQEIQYF
>NA|TRBJ1-4|NA|TRBV7-9
TGTGCCAGCACCGTGGGGGGAGACGAAAAACTGTTTTTT
CASTVGGDEKLFF
>NA|TRBJ2-1|NA|TRBV10-3
TGTGCCATCAGTGAGCGGGGGACCGTTAATGAGCAGTTCTTC
CAISERGTVNEQFF
>TRBD2|TRBJ2-5|NA|TRBV11-2
TGTGCCAGCAGTCGGGGTCCTAGCGGGAGGAAAGAGACCCAGTACTTC
CASSRGPSGRKETQYF
>NA|TRBJ2-1|few|TRBV20-1
TGCAGTGCCACGACAGACTCCTACAGTGAGCAGTTCTTC
CSATTDSYSEQFF
>NA|TRBJ1-1|NA|TRBV12-5
TGTGCTAGTGGTTTGGTAAGAGACAGAGATACTGAAGCTTTCTTT
CASGLVRDRDTEAFF
>TRBD2|TRBJ2-2|NA|TRBV7-2
TGTGCCAGCAGCGGGACCGGGACTAGCGGCGCGCGAGCGGGCACCGGGGAGCTGTTTTTT
CASSGTGTSGARAGTGELFF
>TRBD2|TRBJ2-2|NA|TRBV20-1
TGCAGTGCAACTAGCGGGGATAACACCGGGGAGCTGTTTTTT
CSATSGDNTGELFF
>TRBD2|TRBJ2-5|NA|TRBV4-1
TGCGCCAGCAGCCAAGAAGATAGCGGGTACCAAGAGACCCAGTACTTC
CASSQEDSGYQETQYF
>NA|TRBJ2-3|NA|TRBV5-1
TGCGCCAGCAGTCCTATCAATTCAGGGTCTCTCACAGATACGCAGTATTTT
CASSPINSGSLTDTQYF
>NA|TRBJ1-1|few|TRBV5-1
TGCGCCAGCAGCTTGGTAGCCGGGGGAATGAGCACTGAAGCTTTCTTT
CASSLVAGGMSTEAFF
>TRBD2|TRBJ2-1|NA|TRBV3-1
TGTGCCACTAAGCGGGGGAGCTCCTACAATGAGCAGTTCTTC
CATKRGSSYNEQFF
>NA|TRBJ1-5|few|TRBV7-2
TGTGCCAGCAGCCCATCACAGGGCCAGCCCCAGCATTTT
CASSPSQGQPQHF
>NA|TRBJ1-1|NA|TRBV3-1
TGTGCCAGCAGTCAAGATCACGGGACGGCTACTCCGAACACTGAAGCTTTCTTT
CASSQDHGTATPNTEAFF
>TRBD1|TRBJ1-2|few|TRBV13
TGTGCCAGCAGCACGCGCGGACAGGCCGACTATGGCTACACCTTC
CASSTRGQADYGYTF
>NA|TRBJ2-5|few|TRBV7-8
TGTGCCAGCAGTCAGGGGTTGGGGACCCAGTACTTC
CASSQGLGTQYF
>NA|TRBJ1-5|NA|TRBV27
TGTGCCAGCAGTTTAAAGGGGCTGCGGCCCCAGCATTTT
CASSLKGLRPQHF
>NA|TRBJ1-2|NA|TRBV28
TGTGCCAGCAGGGCGGGGAGGATCCCCTATGGCTACACCTTC
CASRAGRIPYGYTF
>TRBD1|TRBJ2-1|few|TRBV5-4
TGTGCCAGCAGCTTCCCGGGACAGGATTACAATGAGCAGTTCTTC
CASSFPGQDYNEQFF
>NA|TRBJ2-7|few|TRBV12-3/TRBV12-4
TGTGCCAGCAGCAGCCGGGACCTTCCCTACGAGCAGTACTTC
CASSSRDLPYEQYF
>TRBD2|TRBJ2-4|few|TRBV6-5
TGTGCCACCACGGGGGGGTTAGCCAAAAACATTCAGTACTTC
CATTGGLAKNIQYF
>TRBD1|TRBJ1-5|few|TRBV27
TGTGCCAGCAGTTCAGGGGCGGACAGGATCAATCAGCCCCAGCATTTT
CASSSGADRINQPQHF
>TRBD1|TRBJ1-2|NA|TRBV29-1
TGCAGCGTTTTAATCTCCGACACAGGGGTATTGGACTATGGCTACACCTTC
CSVLISDTGVLDYGYTF
>NA|TRBJ2-2|few|TRBV4-1
TGCGCCTCCGGAAGGGAGACGGCGGGCGGGGAGCTGTTTTTT
CASGRETAGGELFF
>TRBD1|TRBJ2-5|NA|TRBV10-3
TGTGCCACCAGGACAGGGGAACGGGAGACCCAGTACTTC
CATRTGERETQYF
>TRBD1|TRBJ1-1|NA|TRBV19
TGTGCCAGTAGTATTGGACAGGGTTACCCTGAAGCTTTCTTT
CASSIGQGYPEAFF
>TRBD1|TRBJ1-4|few|TRBV20-1
TGCAGTGCTAGAGATGGGGTAGGACAGGGGTTCGGAAAACTGTTTTTT
CSARDGVGQGFGKLFF
>TRBD1|TRBJ2-7|few|TRBV12-3/TRBV12-4
TGTGCCAGCAGTTTATGGTCCGGGACAGGCTCCTACGAGCAGTACTTC
CASSLWSGTGSYEQYF
>NA|TRBJ1-6|few|TRBV9
TGTGCCAGCAGCGTAGAGGCAGGGTGGAATTCACCCCTCCACTTT
CASSVEAGWNSPLHF
>TRBD1|TRBJ1-1|few|TRBV7-6
TGTGCCAGCTCGGGGGGGACAGGGGGCGAGAGGTTTGCTGAAGCTTTCTTT
CASSGGTGGERFAEAFF
>NA|TRBJ2-1|NA|TRBV29-1
TGCAGCGGAGAGAGGGGGATTAACAATGAGCAGTTCTTC
CSGERGINNEQFF
>NA|TRBJ2-1|few|TRBV5-5
TGTGCCAGCAGCTTAGACTTATTGAGCTCCTACAATGAGCAGTTCTTC
CASSLDLLSSYNEQFF
>TRBD2|TRBJ2-2|few|TRBV29-1
TGCAGCGTAGAGGAGACTAGCGTTCAAACCGGGGAGCTGTTTTTT
CSVEETSVQTGELFF
>TRBD2|TRBJ2-1|NA|TRBV6-2/TRBV6-3
TGTGCCAGCAGCCTCCAACCGGGACTAGCGGGGGAAGGCTCCCATGAGCAGTTCTTC
CASSLQPGLAGEGSHEQFF
>NA|TRBJ2-3|few|TRBV10-3
TGTGCCATCAGTGAGCCCTCCGCGACGGGAACCGGAGATACGCAGTATTTT
CAISEPSATGTGDTQYF
>NA|TRBJ2-5|many|TRBV20-1
TGCAGTGCTCCCCGAACTGACAGGACCCAAGAGACCCAGTACTTC
CSAPRTDRTQETQYF
>NA|TRBJ2-3|NA|TRBV5-1
TGCGCCAGCAGTAGCTTAGAAATGGGTACGCAGTATTTT
CASSSLEMGTQYF
>TRBD1|TRBJ2-3|few|TRBV29-1
TGCAGCGTTGGGGGGACAGGGGCAGATACGCAGTATTTT
CSVGGTGADTQYF